This T cell receptor beta chain originates from a study of CXCR3-negative and CXCR3-positive naive CD8 T cells. A remark on this clonotype: What it recognizes is unknown.

UMI-labeled 5' RACE yielded the TRB cDNA libraries. Using the 5' RACE reads, TCRdb records one entry per CDR3 protein without DNA. The data include some 39,000 distinct CDR3 sequences; the top ten clones carry around 1.5%. This CDR3 region has 14 residues. CDR1 is SQVTM, CDR2 ANQGSEA, per germline. Broader study findings: Memory CD8+ cells showed much lower diversity, while both naive subsets were comparably high.

Sequenced: naive CXCR3- CD8+ T cells from blood. The subset is: CD45RO-CCR7+CD27+CD95- naive CD8+ T cells lacking CXCR3 (TNR3-). The sequence derives from a human donor in good health. Some clones in this sample may be carry-over from other donors' samples. The J gene is TRBJ1-3, the V gene TRBV29-1. CDR3: CSVAGRNSGNTIYF.